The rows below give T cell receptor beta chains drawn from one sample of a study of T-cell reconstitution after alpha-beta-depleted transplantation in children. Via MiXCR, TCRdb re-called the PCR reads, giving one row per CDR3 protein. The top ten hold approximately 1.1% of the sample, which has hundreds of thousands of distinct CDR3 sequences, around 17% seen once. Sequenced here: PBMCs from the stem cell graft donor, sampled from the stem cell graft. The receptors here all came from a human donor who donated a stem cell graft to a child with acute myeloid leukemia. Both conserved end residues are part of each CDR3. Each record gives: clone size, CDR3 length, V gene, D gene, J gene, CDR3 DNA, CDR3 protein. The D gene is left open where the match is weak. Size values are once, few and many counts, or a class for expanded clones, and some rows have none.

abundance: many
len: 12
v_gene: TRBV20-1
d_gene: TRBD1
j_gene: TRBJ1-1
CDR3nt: TGCAGTGCTAGCGTACAGGGGGCAGAGGCTTTCTTT
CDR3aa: CSASVQGAEAFF

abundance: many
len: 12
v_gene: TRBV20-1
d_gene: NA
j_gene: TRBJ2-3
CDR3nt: TGCAGTCGGGCCTATCCCGCGGGAACGCAGTATTTT
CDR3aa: CSRAYPAGTQYF

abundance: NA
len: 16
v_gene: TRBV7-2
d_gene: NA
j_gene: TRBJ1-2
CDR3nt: TGTGCCAGCAGCTTAGGACCCAGGGTCCGTAACTATGGCTACACCTTC
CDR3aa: CASSLGPRVRNYGYTF

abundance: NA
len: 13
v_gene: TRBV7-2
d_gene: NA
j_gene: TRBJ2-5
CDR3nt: TGTGCCAGCAGCTCCCAGTCCGGAGAGACCCAGTACTTC
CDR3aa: CASSSQSGETQYF

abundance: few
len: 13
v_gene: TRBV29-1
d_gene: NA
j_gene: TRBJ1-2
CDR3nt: TGCAGCGTTGGGGGCTCAATTGGCTATGGCTACACCTTC
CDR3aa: CSVGGSIGYGYTF

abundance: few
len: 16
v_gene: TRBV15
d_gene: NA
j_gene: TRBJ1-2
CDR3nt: TGTGCCACCAGCAGAGATGGGCAGGAGAGACTCTATGGCTACACCTTC
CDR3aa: CATSRDGQERLYGYTF

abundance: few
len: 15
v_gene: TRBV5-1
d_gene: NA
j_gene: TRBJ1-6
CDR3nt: TGCGCCAGCAGCGAGTGGACAGCCGCTAATTCACCCCTCCACTTT
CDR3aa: CASSEWTAANSPLHF

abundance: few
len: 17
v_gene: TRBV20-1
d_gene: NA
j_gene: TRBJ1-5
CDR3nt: TGCAGTGCTAGAGATCCATCACCTCGGACGGCCAATCAGCCCCAGCATTTT
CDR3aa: CSARDPSPRTANQPQHF

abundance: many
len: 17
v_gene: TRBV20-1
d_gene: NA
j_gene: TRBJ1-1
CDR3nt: TGCAGTGCTAGAGATGAGTTCGGGGGAGAACACAACACTGAAGCTTTCTTT
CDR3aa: CSARDEFGGEHNTEAFF

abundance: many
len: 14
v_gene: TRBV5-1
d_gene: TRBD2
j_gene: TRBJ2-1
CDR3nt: TGCGCCAGCAGCCGCGGGGGTACTTACAATGAGCAGTTCTTC
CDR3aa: CASSRGGTYNEQFF

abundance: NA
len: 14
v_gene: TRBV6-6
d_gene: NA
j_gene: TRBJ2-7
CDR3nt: TGTGCCAGCAGTCTTTCCCGGCCCGACGGAGAGCAGTACTTC
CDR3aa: CASSLSRPDGEQYF

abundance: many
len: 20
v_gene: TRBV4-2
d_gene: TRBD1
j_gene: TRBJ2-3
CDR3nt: TGTGCCAGCAGCCATGCCCGGACAGGCCATATCCAGTTAAGCGCAGATACGCAGTATTTT
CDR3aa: CASSHARTGHIQLSADTQYF

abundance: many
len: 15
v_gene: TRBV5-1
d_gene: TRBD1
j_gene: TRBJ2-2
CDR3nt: TGTGCCAGCAGCCCACGACAGGGGAGCACCGGGGAGCTGTTTTTT
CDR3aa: CASSPRQGSTGELFF

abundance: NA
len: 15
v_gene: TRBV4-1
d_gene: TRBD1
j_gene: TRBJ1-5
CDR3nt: TGCGCCAGCAGCCAAGATGGAGGGGGCGGACAGCCCCAGCATTTT
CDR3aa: CASSQDGGGGQPQHF

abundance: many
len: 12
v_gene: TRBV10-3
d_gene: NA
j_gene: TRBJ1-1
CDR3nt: TGTGCCATCAGTGCTCGGGACACTGAAGCTTTCTTT
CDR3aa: CAISARDTEAFF

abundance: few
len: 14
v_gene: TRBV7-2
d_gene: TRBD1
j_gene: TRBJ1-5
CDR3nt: TGTGCCAGCAGCTCGGACAGGGGGTATCAGCCCCAGCATTTT
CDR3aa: CASSSDRGYQPQHF

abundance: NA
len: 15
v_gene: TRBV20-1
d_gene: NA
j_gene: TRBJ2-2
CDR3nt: TGCAGTGCTAGACCGGGACAACTGAACACCGGGGAGCTGTTTTTT
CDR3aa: CSARPGQLNTGELFF

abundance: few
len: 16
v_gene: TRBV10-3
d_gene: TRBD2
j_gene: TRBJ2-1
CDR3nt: TGTGCCATCGGTAGACTAGCGGGAAGCTCCTACAATGAGCAGTTCTTC
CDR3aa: CAIGRLAGSSYNEQFF

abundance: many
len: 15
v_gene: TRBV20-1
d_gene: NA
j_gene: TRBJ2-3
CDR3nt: TGCAGTGCTAGAGATCATAGGGGAGAGACAGATACGCAGTATTTT
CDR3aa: CSARDHRGETDTQYF

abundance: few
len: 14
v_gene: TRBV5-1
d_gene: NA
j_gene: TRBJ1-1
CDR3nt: TGCGCCAGCAGCCCGTCGGAGGCCTACACTGAAGCTTTCTTT
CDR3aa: CASSPSEAYTEAFF

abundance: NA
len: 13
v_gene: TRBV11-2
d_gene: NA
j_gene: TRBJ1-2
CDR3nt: TGTGCCAGCAGCTTTGGGGTCCTGCGGGGCTACACCTTC
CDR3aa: CASSFGVLRGYTF

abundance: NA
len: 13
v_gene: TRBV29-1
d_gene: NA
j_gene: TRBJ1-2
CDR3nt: TGCAGCGTTAACCGGGGGCGCTTAGGGGGCTACACCTTC
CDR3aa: CSVNRGRLGGYTF

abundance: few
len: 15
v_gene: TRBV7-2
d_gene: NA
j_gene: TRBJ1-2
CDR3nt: TGTGCCAGCAGCTTACGGTACAGGGAACATTCTGGCTACACCTTC
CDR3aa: CASSLRYREHSGYTF

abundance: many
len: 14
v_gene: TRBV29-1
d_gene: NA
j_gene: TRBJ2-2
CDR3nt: TGCAGCGTTGTCGGCACCTCTTACGCCGGGGAGCTGTTTTTT
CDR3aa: CSVVGTSYAGELFF

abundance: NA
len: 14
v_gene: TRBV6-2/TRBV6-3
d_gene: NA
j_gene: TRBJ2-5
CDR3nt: TGTGCCAGCAGTTTTGGTCGTCCGGCGGAGACCCAGTACTTC
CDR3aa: CASSFGRPAETQYF

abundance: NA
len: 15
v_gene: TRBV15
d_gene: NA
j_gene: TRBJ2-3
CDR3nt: TGTGCCACCAGCAGAGACCGGCGGCACACAGATACGCAGTATTTT
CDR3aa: CATSRDRRHTDTQYF

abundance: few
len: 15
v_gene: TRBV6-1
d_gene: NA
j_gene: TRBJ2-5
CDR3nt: TGTGCCAGCAGCCCCGCCCTCCAGGGCCAAGAGACCCAGTACTTC
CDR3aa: CASSPALQGQETQYF

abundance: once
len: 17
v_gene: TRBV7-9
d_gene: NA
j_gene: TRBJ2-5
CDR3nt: TGTGCCAGCAGCCAAAGAGGGACGGGACCGAAGCAAGAGACCCAGTACTTC
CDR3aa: CASSQRGTGPKQETQYF

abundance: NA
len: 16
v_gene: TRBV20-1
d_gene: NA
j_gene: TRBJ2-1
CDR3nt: TGCAGTGCTAAAGTGGGCGGGGGCACCTACGGCAATGAGCAGTTCTTC
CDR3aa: CSAKVGGGTYGNEQFF

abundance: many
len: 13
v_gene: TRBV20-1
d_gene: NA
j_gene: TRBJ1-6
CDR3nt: TGCAGTGCTACAAGTGCGGGTAATTCACCCCTCCACTTT
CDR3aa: CSATSAGNSPLHF

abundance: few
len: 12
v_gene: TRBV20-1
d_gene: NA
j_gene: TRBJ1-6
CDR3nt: TGCAGTGCTAGACGAGGGGGTTCACCCCTCCACTTT
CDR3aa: CSARRGGSPLHF

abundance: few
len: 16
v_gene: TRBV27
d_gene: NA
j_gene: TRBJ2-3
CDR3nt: TGTGCCAGCAGTCCCATTCCCAGAGCTAGCACAGATACGCAGTATTTT
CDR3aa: CASSPIPRASTDTQYF

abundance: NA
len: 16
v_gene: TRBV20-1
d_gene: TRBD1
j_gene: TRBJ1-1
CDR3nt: TGCAGTGCCATACCGGGACAGGGGGCAATGAACACTGAAGCTTTCTTT
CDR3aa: CSAIPGQGAMNTEAFF

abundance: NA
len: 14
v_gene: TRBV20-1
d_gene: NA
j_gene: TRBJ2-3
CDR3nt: TGCAGTGCTAGAGGGCAGGGGTTCGCAGATACGCAGTATTTT
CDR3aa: CSARGQGFADTQYF

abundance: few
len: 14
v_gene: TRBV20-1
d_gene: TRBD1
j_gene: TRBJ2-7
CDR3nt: TGCAGTGCAACTAGACAGGGGCTACCTTACGAGCAGTACTTC
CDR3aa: CSATRQGLPYEQYF

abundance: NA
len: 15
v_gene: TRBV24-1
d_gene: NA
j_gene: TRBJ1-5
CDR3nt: TGTGCCACCGCCGGGGGCGGATATAGCAATCAGCCCCAGCATTTT
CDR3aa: CATAGGGYSNQPQHF

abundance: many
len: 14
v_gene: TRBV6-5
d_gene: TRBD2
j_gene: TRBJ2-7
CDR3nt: TGTGCCAGCAGTTCCGCGGGGGTAGTTCGCGAGCAGTACTTC
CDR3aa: CASSSAGVVREQYF

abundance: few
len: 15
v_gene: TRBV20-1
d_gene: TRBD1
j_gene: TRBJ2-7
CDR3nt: TGCAGTGCTCCTAAAGGGGGACAGGGGAACTACGAGCAGTACTTC
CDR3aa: CSAPKGGQGNYEQYF

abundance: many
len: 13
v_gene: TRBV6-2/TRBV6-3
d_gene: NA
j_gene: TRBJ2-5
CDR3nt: TGTGCCAGCAGTCCGTCCCTGACGGAGACCCAGTACTTC
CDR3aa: CASSPSLTETQYF

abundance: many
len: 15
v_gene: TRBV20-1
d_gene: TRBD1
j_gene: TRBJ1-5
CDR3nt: TGCAGTGCTAGTCAAGACAGGGAAGAGGTTCAGCCCCAGCATTTT
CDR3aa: CSASQDREEVQPQHF

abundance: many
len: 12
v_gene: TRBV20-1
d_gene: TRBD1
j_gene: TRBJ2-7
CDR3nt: TGCAGTGCTGTACAGGGGTACTACGAGCAGTACTTC
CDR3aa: CSAVQGYYEQYF

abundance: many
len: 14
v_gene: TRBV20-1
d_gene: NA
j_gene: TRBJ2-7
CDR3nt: TGCAGTGCTAGAGATGGAAATGGTGCTTACGAGCAGTACTTC
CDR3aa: CSARDGNGAYEQYF

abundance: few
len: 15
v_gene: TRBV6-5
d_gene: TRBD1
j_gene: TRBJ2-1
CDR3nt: TGTGCCAGCAGTTACCGGGACAGGGGGTACAATGAGCAGTTCTTC
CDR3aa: CASSYRDRGYNEQFF

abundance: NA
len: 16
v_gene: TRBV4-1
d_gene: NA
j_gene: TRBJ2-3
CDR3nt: TGCGCCAGCAGCCCCTGGACCCGAACTAGCACAGATACGCAGTATTTT
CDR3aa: CASSPWTRTSTDTQYF

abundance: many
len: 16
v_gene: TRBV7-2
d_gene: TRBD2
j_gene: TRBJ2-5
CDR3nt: TGTGCCAGCAGCTTAGCCAACGGATTAGCGGGGGCGACCCAGTACTTC
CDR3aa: CASSLANGLAGATQYF

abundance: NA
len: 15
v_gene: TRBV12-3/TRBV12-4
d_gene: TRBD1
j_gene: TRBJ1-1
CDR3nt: TGTGCCAGCAGCCTCAGGGACAGGGCCAGCACTGAAGCTTTCTTT
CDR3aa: CASSLRDRASTEAFF

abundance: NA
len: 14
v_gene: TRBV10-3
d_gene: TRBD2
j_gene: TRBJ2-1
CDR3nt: TGTGCCATCAGCGTAGCGGGGGGGCTTGATGAGCAGTTCTTC
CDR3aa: CAISVAGGLDEQFF

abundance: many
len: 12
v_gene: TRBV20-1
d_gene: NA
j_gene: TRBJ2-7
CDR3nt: TGCAGCTATGGGGGGCCTTTCTACGAGCAGTACTTC
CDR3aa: CSYGGPFYEQYF

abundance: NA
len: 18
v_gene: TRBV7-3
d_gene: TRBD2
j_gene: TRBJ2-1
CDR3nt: TGTGCCAGCAGCTTAAAGGGGTCTAGCGGGGGCTATTACAATGAGCAGTTCTTC
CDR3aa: CASSLKGSSGGYYNEQFF

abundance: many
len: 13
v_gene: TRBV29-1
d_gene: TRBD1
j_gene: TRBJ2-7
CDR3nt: TGCAGCGTCGTGGACAGGGGAGCCTACGAGCAGTACTTC
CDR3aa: CSVVDRGAYEQYF

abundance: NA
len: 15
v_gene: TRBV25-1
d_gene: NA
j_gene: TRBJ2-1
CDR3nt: TGTGCCAGCAGTGATAGTTCTCTTAGCCCTAATGAGCAGTTCTTC
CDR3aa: CASSDSSLSPNEQFF

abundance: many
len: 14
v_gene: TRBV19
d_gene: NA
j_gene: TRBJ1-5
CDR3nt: TGTGCCAGTAGTGGGGTCGGTAGCAATCAGCCCCAGCATTTT
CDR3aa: CASSGVGSNQPQHF